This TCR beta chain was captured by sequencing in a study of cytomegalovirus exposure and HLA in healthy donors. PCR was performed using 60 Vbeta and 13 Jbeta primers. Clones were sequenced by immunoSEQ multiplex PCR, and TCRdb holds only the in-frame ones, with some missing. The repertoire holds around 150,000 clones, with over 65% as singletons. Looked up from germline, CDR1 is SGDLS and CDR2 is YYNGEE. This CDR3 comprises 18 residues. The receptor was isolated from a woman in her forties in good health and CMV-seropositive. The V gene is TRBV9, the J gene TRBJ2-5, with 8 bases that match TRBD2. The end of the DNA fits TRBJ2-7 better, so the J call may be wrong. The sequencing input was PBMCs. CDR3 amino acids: CASSVAKEMRGAPYEQYF. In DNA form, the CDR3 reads TGTGCCAGCAGCGTAGCAAAGGAAATGCGGGGGGCGCCCTACGAGCAGTACTTC.